Listed below are T cell receptor beta chains from one sample, sequenced in a study of blood T cell repertoires in COVID-19. Assay used: immunoSEQ multiplex PCR; TCRdb lists only in-frame clones, some missing. The data contain 200,000 to 250,000 clones, approximately 83% of them singletons. The sequenced sample consisted of peripheral blood. The receptors originated from a woman aged 30 to 39 who had recovered from COVID-19. Each CDR3 is given with its conserved first and last residue. A D gene is named only where the DNA matches it firmly. Not all rows give a size; the values are once, few, many and, for expanded clones, a class.

TRBV28	TRBJ2-5	NA	NA	TGTGCCAGCAGTTCTTACAGGGGGGGAGAGACCCAGTACTTC	CASSSYRGGETQYF
TRBV5-1	TRBJ1-3	NA	NA	TGCGCCAGCAGCTTGGACCCAGGCTTCTCTGGAAACACCATATATTTT	CASSLDPGFSGNTIYF
TRBV6-5	TRBJ1-1	NA	NA	TGTGCCAGCAGTCAGATACAGGGTATAGAGACTGAAGCTTTCTTT	CASSQIQGIETEAFF
TRBV11-2	TRBJ1-3	TRBD1	NA	TGTGCCAGCAGCTTAATAGGGGGCACGTCTGGAAACACCATATATTTT	CASSLIGGTSGNTIYF
TRBV6-5	TRBJ2-7	TRBD1	NA	TGTGCCAGCAGCGACAGGGGCTCCTACGAGCAGTACTTC	CASSDRGSYEQYF
TRBV2	TRBJ2-7	TRBD1	NA	TGTGCCAGCAGAGTGACAGGGGTTTACGAGCAGTACTTC	CASRVTGVYEQYF
TRBV6-5	TRBJ2-7	TRBD1	few	TGTGCCAGCAGTTCCCCGGGACAGTCCTCTTACGAGCAGTACTTC	CASSSPGQSSYEQYF
TRBV7-8	TRBJ1-1	TRBD1	NA	TGTGCCAGCAGCTTCAGACAGGGAATGGACGTAGCTTTCTTT	CASSFRQGMDVAFF
TRBV5-1	TRBJ1-2	NA	NA	TGCGCCAGCAGCTTGGCCGGAGTCCTCTCTGGTGGCTACACCTTC	CASSLAGVLSGGYTF
TRBV6-5	TRBJ2-7	NA	NA	TGTGCCAGCAGTAGGGCGGGCCTTGGAGCCTACGAGCAGTACTTC	CASSRAGLGAYEQYF
TRBV4-1	TRBJ2-5	TRBD2	once	TGCGCCAGCAGCCAAGATCGACTAGCGGGCTACCAAGAGACCCAGTACTTC	CASSQDRLAGYQETQYF
TRBV3-1/TRBV3-2	TRBJ2-4	TRBD2	NA	TGTGCCAGCAGCCAAGAGGCGGGGCTAGCGGGGCACTTC	CASSQEAGLAGHF
TRBV18	TRBJ2-7	NA	NA	TGTGCCAGCTCCACCAACAGTGACTACGAGCAGTACTTC	CASSTNSDYEQYF
TRBV10-1	TRBJ2-1	NA	once	TGCGCCAGCAGTTCTATTCCGAGCGATGAGCAGTTCTTC	CASSSIPSDEQFF
TRBV6-5	TRBJ1-2	NA	NA	TGTGCCAGCAGTTACTCAGGGGACTATGGCTACACCTTC	CASSYSGDYGYTF
TRBV19	TRBJ1-6	TRBD1	NA	TGTGCCAGTCAGGGACAGGGGTCTAATTCACCCCTCCACTTT	CASQGQGSNSPLHF